The rows below give T cell receptor beta chains drawn from one sample of a study of early T cells in non-severe SARS-CoV-2 infection. TCRdb redid the calling of the 5' RACE reads with MiXCR, one entry per CDR3 protein. Found here are about 56,000 distinct CDR3 sequences, under 12% of them singletons; the top ten hold 6.5%. Sequenced sample: whole blood. The receptors here all came from an adult who was a healthcare worker with PCR-confirmed SARS-CoV-2 infection or an uninfected control (not recorded which). Each CDR3 is given with its conserved first and last residue. Each record gives: J gene, clone size, D gene, V gene, CDR3 DNA, CDR3 protein. The D gene is left open where the match is weak. Size is omitted from some rows. Given values are once, few, many or a class for expanded clones.

J gene: TRBJ2-3
clone size: many
D gene: NA
V gene: TRBV4-3
CDR3 DNA: TGCGCCAGCAGCCAAGATATGGCAGGCACAGATACGCAGTATTTT
CDR3 protein: CASSQDMAGTDTQYF

J gene: TRBJ2-7
clone size: NA
D gene: TRBD2
V gene: TRBV3-1
CDR3 DNA: TGTGCCAGCAGCCAAGATTTGGCTAGCGGGGCACACGAGCAGTACTTC
CDR3 protein: CASSQDLASGAHEQYF

J gene: TRBJ2-1
clone size: few
D gene: NA
V gene: TRBV11-3
CDR3 DNA: TGTGCCAGCAGCGCAGGGGCCCCCCACAATGAGCAGTTCTTC
CDR3 protein: CASSAGAPHNEQFF

J gene: TRBJ2-7
clone size: NA
D gene: NA
V gene: TRBV11-2
CDR3 DNA: TGTGCCAGCAGCCCGCCGGGACACCTCTACGAGCAGTACTTC
CDR3 protein: CASSPPGHLYEQYF

J gene: TRBJ2-3
clone size: many
D gene: NA
V gene: TRBV2
CDR3 DNA: TGTGCCAGCAGTGAACATGGCGGCCTGAGCACAGATACGCAGTATTTT
CDR3 protein: CASSEHGGLSTDTQYF

J gene: TRBJ2-2
clone size: NA
D gene: TRBD2
V gene: TRBV7-3
CDR3 DNA: TGTGCCAGCAGCCCCATACTAGCGGGAGTGGGGAACACCGGGGAGCTGTTTTTT
CDR3 protein: CASSPILAGVGNTGELFF

J gene: TRBJ1-5
clone size: many
D gene: NA
V gene: TRBV7-2
CDR3 DNA: TGTGCCAGCAGCTTGACAGTTAATCAGCCCCAGCATTTT
CDR3 protein: CASSLTVNQPQHF

J gene: TRBJ2-5
clone size: NA
D gene: TRBD1
V gene: TRBV7-9
CDR3 DNA: TGTGCCAGCAGCTTGGGGGGACAGGGAGAGACCCAGTACTTC
CDR3 protein: CASSLGGQGETQYF

J gene: TRBJ1-4
clone size: few
D gene: TRBD1
V gene: TRBV5-1
CDR3 DNA: TGCGCCAGCAGCTGGACAGGGGATAATGAAAAACTGTTTTTT
CDR3 protein: CASSWTGDNEKLFF

J gene: TRBJ2-7
clone size: many
D gene: NA
V gene: TRBV20-1
CDR3 DNA: TGCAGAGTATCGAGGACAGACTACGAGCAGTACTTC
CDR3 protein: CRVSRTDYEQYF

J gene: TRBJ2-1
clone size: many
D gene: NA
V gene: TRBV7-9
CDR3 DNA: TGTGCCAGCAGCTTAGCACTTAGCGGCAACTCCTACAATGAGCAGTTCTTC
CDR3 protein: CASSLALSGNSYNEQFF

J gene: TRBJ2-3
clone size: few
D gene: NA
V gene: TRBV16
CDR3 DNA: TGTGCCAGCAGCCACTTCCCCGGGGAAGATACGCAGTATTTT
CDR3 protein: CASSHFPGEDTQYF

J gene: TRBJ1-1
clone size: many
D gene: NA
V gene: TRBV10-2
CDR3 DNA: TGCGCCGCTAACTGGGGGGGGCTAAACACTGAAGCTTTCTTT
CDR3 protein: CAANWGGLNTEAFF

J gene: TRBJ2-1
clone size: many
D gene: NA
V gene: TRBV7-6
CDR3 DNA: TGTGCCAGCAGCAAAAGGGGCGGAAGTAGCTTCAATGAGCAGTTCTTC
CDR3 protein: CASSKRGGSSFNEQFF

J gene: TRBJ2-3
clone size: NA
D gene: NA
V gene: TRBV12-3/TRBV12-4
CDR3 DNA: TGTGCCAGCACCTCGTGGCCAGATACGCAGTATTTT
CDR3 protein: CASTSWPDTQYF

J gene: TRBJ2-7
clone size: few
D gene: NA
V gene: TRBV9
CDR3 DNA: TGTGCCAGCAGCGAATCACCGTCAGGCTACGAGCAGTACTTC
CDR3 protein: CASSESPSGYEQYF

J gene: TRBJ1-1
clone size: NA
D gene: NA
V gene: TRBV6-2/TRBV6-3
CDR3 DNA: TGTGCCAGCAGTTACGGGAGTGAAGCTTTCTTT
CDR3 protein: CASSYGSEAFF

J gene: TRBJ2-3
clone size: NA
D gene: TRBD2
V gene: TRBV12-3/TRBV12-4
CDR3 DNA: TGTGCCAGCAACCCGGGACTAGAGTCCGGGGGAGATACGCAGTATTTT
CDR3 protein: CASNPGLESGGDTQYF

J gene: TRBJ2-5
clone size: few
D gene: NA
V gene: TRBV4-2
CDR3 DNA: TGTGCCAGCAGCCACGATCCTCGCGGTCAAGAGACCCAGTACTTC
CDR3 protein: CASSHDPRGQETQYF

J gene: TRBJ2-2
clone size: many
D gene: NA
V gene: TRBV7-2
CDR3 DNA: TGTGCCAGCAGCTTAGTCGGGGCGGGGTTCAGCGGGGAGCTGTTTTTT
CDR3 protein: CASSLVGAGFSGELFF

J gene: TRBJ1-3
clone size: few
D gene: NA
V gene: TRBV7-8
CDR3 DNA: TGTGCCAGCAGCCCCGGGACACATCCCTCCTCTGGAAACACCATATATTTT
CDR3 protein: CASSPGTHPSSGNTIYF

J gene: TRBJ2-1
clone size: many
D gene: NA
V gene: TRBV5-5
CDR3 DNA: TGTGCCAGCAGCTGGAGGGGAGAGCAGTTCTTC
CDR3 protein: CASSWRGEQFF

J gene: TRBJ2-3
clone size: once
D gene: TRBD2
V gene: TRBV5-6
CDR3 DNA: TGTGCCAGCAGCTTGAGGGCAGCGGGGATCACAGATACGCAGTATTTT
CDR3 protein: CASSLRAAGITDTQYF

J gene: TRBJ2-5
clone size: few
D gene: TRBD1
V gene: TRBV18
CDR3 DNA: TGTGCCAGCTCACGGGACAGCTTACGAGAGACCCAGTACTTC
CDR3 protein: CASSRDSLRETQYF

J gene: TRBJ2-2
clone size: NA
D gene: NA
V gene: TRBV25-1
CDR3 DNA: TGTGCCAGCAGTGAAGTGGGCCGCGGGACGAACACCGGGGAGCTGTTTTTT
CDR3 protein: CASSEVGRGTNTGELFF

J gene: TRBJ2-1
clone size: many
D gene: NA
V gene: TRBV12-3/TRBV12-4
CDR3 DNA: TGTGCCAGCAGCCGGAGGGACTCAAAGGAGCAGTTCTTC
CDR3 protein: CASSRRDSKEQFF

J gene: TRBJ2-1
clone size: few
D gene: TRBD2
V gene: TRBV7-9
CDR3 DNA: TGTGCCAGCAGCCCTAGCGGGAGCATAAGGGGTGAGCAGTTCTTC
CDR3 protein: CASSPSGSIRGEQFF

J gene: TRBJ2-3
clone size: many
D gene: NA
V gene: TRBV7-2
CDR3 DNA: TGTGCCAGCAGCTTGACTAGACGCACAGATACGCAGTATTTT
CDR3 protein: CASSLTRRTDTQYF

J gene: TRBJ1-2
clone size: many
D gene: NA
V gene: TRBV5-6
CDR3 DNA: TGTGCCAGCAGCTCCGGGTTAGGACAGATCTATGGCTACACCTTC
CDR3 protein: CASSSGLGQIYGYTF

J gene: TRBJ1-3
clone size: NA
D gene: NA
V gene: TRBV7-9
CDR3 DNA: TGTGCCAGCAGCTTAGATCGGCAAGGAAACACCATATATTTT
CDR3 protein: CASSLDRQGNTIYF

J gene: TRBJ2-7
clone size: few
D gene: TRBD2
V gene: TRBV12-3/TRBV12-4
CDR3 DNA: TGTGCCAGCAGGAGGGCGGGAGGGCCCAGCGAGCAGTACTTC
CDR3 protein: CASRRAGGPSEQYF

J gene: TRBJ2-1
clone size: many
D gene: TRBD2
V gene: TRBV20-1
CDR3 DNA: TGCAGTGCTCCTAGCGGGCCTTACAATGAGCAGTTCTTC
CDR3 protein: CSAPSGPYNEQFF

J gene: TRBJ2-5
clone size: many
D gene: NA
V gene: TRBV18
CDR3 DNA: TGTGCCAGCTCACCAGGTCTATTCCAAGAGACCCAGTACTTC
CDR3 protein: CASSPGLFQETQYF

J gene: TRBJ2-5
clone size: few
D gene: NA
V gene: TRBV24-1
CDR3 DNA: TGTGCCACCAGTGATGACACGGAGACCCAGTACTTC
CDR3 protein: CATSDDTETQYF

J gene: TRBJ2-1
clone size: many
D gene: NA
V gene: TRBV6-2/TRBV6-3
CDR3 DNA: TGTGCCAGCAGTCGAGCGGAACGGGAGATGACCTACAATGAGCAGTTCTTC
CDR3 protein: CASSRAEREMTYNEQFF

J gene: TRBJ2-1
clone size: few
D gene: NA
V gene: TRBV2
CDR3 DNA: TGTGCCAGCAACAGAGGGGAGGACAAAATGGGGAACAATGAGCAGTTCTTC
CDR3 protein: CASNRGEDKMGNNEQFF

J gene: TRBJ2-7
clone size: NA
D gene: NA
V gene: TRBV19
CDR3 DNA: TGTGCCAGTAGCCGACGACCGTCCCCCTACGAGCAGTACTTC
CDR3 protein: CASSRRPSPYEQYF

J gene: TRBJ2-7
clone size: many
D gene: NA
V gene: TRBV6-6
CDR3 DNA: TGTGCCAGCAGTTACCAATGGGGGCAGGGTAACGAGCAGTACTTC
CDR3 protein: CASSYQWGQGNEQYF

J gene: TRBJ2-1
clone size: few
D gene: NA
V gene: TRBV7-9
CDR3 DNA: TGTGCCAGCAGCTTCCAGGGGTATTCCTACAATGAGCAGTTCTTC
CDR3 protein: CASSFQGYSYNEQFF

J gene: TRBJ2-1
clone size: NA
D gene: NA
V gene: TRBV9
CDR3 DNA: TGTGCCAGCAGCGTCAAAGGACAGAACAATGAGCAGTTCTTC
CDR3 protein: CASSVKGQNNEQFF

J gene: TRBJ2-3
clone size: NA
D gene: NA
V gene: TRBV6-1
CDR3 DNA: TGTGCCAGCAGTGGCCTTCAACCACCGCCAGATACGCAGTATTTT
CDR3 protein: CASSGLQPPPDTQYF

J gene: TRBJ1-1
clone size: NA
D gene: TRBD1
V gene: TRBV11-2
CDR3 DNA: TGTGCCAGCAGGTGGACAGGGGTGAACACTGAAGCTTTCTTT
CDR3 protein: CASRWTGVNTEAFF

J gene: TRBJ2-5
clone size: NA
D gene: NA
V gene: TRBV5-1
CDR3 DNA: TGCGCCAGCAGCTTGGATGGACAGCCGCTCCAAGAGACCCAGTACTTC
CDR3 protein: CASSLDGQPLQETQYF

J gene: TRBJ2-1
clone size: many
D gene: NA
V gene: TRBV20-1
CDR3 DNA: TGCAGTGCTAGTACCCGGCGGGAAGGGCAGTTCTTC
CDR3 protein: CSASTRREGQFF

J gene: TRBJ1-5
clone size: NA
D gene: NA
V gene: TRBV19
CDR3 DNA: TGTGCCAGTAGCCCTCCACGAGGCTATTATAGCAATCAGCCCCAGCATTTT
CDR3 protein: CASSPPRGYYSNQPQHF

J gene: TRBJ2-3
clone size: many
D gene: TRBD1
V gene: TRBV20-1
CDR3 DNA: TGCAGTGCTCCAGAGACAGGGTGGGCGTCAGATACGCAGTATTTT
CDR3 protein: CSAPETGWASDTQYF

J gene: TRBJ1-2
clone size: many
D gene: NA
V gene: TRBV6-1
CDR3 DNA: TGTGCCAGCAGTGAATGGTCATCCTATGGCTACACCTTC
CDR3 protein: CASSEWSSYGYTF

J gene: TRBJ2-7
clone size: few
D gene: TRBD1
V gene: TRBV3-1
CDR3 DNA: TGTGCCGGCAGCCAAGATGACAGGGGCTACGAGCAGTACTTC
CDR3 protein: CAGSQDDRGYEQYF

J gene: TRBJ1-1
clone size: many
D gene: TRBD1
V gene: TRBV29-1
CDR3 DNA: TGCAGCGTGCTAGGACAGGGGGCGGGCACTGAAGCTTTCTTT
CDR3 protein: CSVLGQGAGTEAFF

J gene: TRBJ1-1
clone size: NA
D gene: NA
V gene: TRBV27
CDR3 DNA: TGTGCCAGCAGTTTATCGTCGGTCATGAACACTGAAGCTTTCTTT
CDR3 protein: CASSLSSVMNTEAFF

J gene: TRBJ2-3
clone size: many
D gene: TRBD2
V gene: TRBV7-2
CDR3 DNA: TGTGCCAGCAGCTTTTTTCACCGACTAGCGGGAGGTGCAGATACGCAGTATTTT
CDR3 protein: CASSFFHRLAGGADTQYF

J gene: TRBJ2-5
clone size: NA
D gene: NA
V gene: TRBV7-9
CDR3 DNA: TGTGCCAGCAGCCGCGGAGGACAGGCCCGGGAGGCCCAGTACTTC
CDR3 protein: CASSRGGQAREAQYF

J gene: TRBJ1-2
clone size: few
D gene: TRBD1
V gene: TRBV24-1
CDR3 DNA: TGTGCCACCAGTGATTACAGGGGCTATGGCTACACCTTC
CDR3 protein: CATSDYRGYGYTF

J gene: TRBJ2-7
clone size: many
D gene: NA
V gene: TRBV12-3/TRBV12-4
CDR3 DNA: TGTGCCAGCAGTTTCTCGGGAGGGGGCTCGTACTACGAGCAGTACTTC
CDR3 protein: CASSFSGGGSYYEQYF

J gene: TRBJ2-1
clone size: few
D gene: NA
V gene: TRBV3-1
CDR3 DNA: TGTGCCAGCAGTCCCTGGGCGCACAATGAGCAGTTCTTC
CDR3 protein: CASSPWAHNEQFF

J gene: TRBJ1-4
clone size: few
D gene: TRBD1
V gene: TRBV9
CDR3 DNA: TGTGCCAGCAGCGGACAGACAGGGGAAGCAACTAATGAAAAACTGTTTTTT
CDR3 protein: CASSGQTGEATNEKLFF

J gene: TRBJ1-5
clone size: NA
D gene: NA
V gene: TRBV25-1
CDR3 DNA: TGTGCCACCTATCCGGGGCATTTT
CDR3 protein: CATYPGHF

J gene: TRBJ2-3
clone size: NA
D gene: NA
V gene: TRBV29-1
CDR3 DNA: TGCAGCGTTGAGAACCAAGCGGATACGCAGTATTTT
CDR3 protein: CSVENQADTQYF

J gene: TRBJ2-1
clone size: many
D gene: TRBD1
V gene: TRBV6-6
CDR3 DNA: TGTGCCACCCGGGACAGGTACTACAATGAGCAGTTCTTC
CDR3 protein: CATRDRYYNEQFF

J gene: TRBJ2-2
clone size: NA
D gene: NA
V gene: TRBV7-2
CDR3 DNA: TGTGCCAGCAGCTTAGTTACCCGTAACACCGGGGAGCTGTTTTTT
CDR3 protein: CASSLVTRNTGELFF